This TCR beta chain originates from a study of shared clonotypes between healthy human individuals. Across the whole study: A couple of women and a few men aged 18 to 49 made up the donors.

Naive-designated CD8 cells lacked CD45RO, were positively enriched for CCR7, and omitted terminally differentiated effector memory CD45RA+ cells. The V and J ends lost 5 bases and 4 bases, in that order; junction bases with no gene match: 5. The germline gives CDR1 SGHVS, CDR2 FNYEAQ. CDR3 length: 14 residues. It was at deep level that the assay was run. In the original analysis: Filtering differed for immunoSEQ, which gave only junction sequences without quality scores. The repertoire was sequenced with immunoSEQ multiplex PCR; TCRdb's copy has only in-frame clones and lacks some. The V and J calls and clone size are taken from that table; D and trimming were inferred from the DNA. The profile shows about 600,000 clones, just under 97% of them singletons.

The TCR originated in a woman in her twenties or thirties in good health. The chain combines TRBV7-6 with TRBJ2-1; 7 positions match TRBD2. Material for sequencing was naive CD8+ T cells sorted from blood. DNA of the CDR3: TGTGCCAGCAGCAGCGGGACGGAATACAATGAGCAGTTCTTC. This encodes CASSSGTEYNEQFF.